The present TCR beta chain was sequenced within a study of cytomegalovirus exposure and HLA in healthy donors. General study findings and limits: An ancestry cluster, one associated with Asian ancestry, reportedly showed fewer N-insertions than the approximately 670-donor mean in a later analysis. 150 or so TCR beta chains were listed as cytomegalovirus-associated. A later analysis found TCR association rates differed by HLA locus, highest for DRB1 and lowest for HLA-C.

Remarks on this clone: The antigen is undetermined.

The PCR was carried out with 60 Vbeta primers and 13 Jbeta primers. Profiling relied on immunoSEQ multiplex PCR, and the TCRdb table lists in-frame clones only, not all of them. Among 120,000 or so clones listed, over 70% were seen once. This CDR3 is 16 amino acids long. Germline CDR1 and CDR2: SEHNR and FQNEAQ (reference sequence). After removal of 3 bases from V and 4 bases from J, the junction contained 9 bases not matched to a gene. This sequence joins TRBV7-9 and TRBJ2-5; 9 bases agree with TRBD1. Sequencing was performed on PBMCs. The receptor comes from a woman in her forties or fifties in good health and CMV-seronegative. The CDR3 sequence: CASSFLQGAIIETQYF. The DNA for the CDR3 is TGTGCCAGCAGCTTCCTACAGGGGGCAATCATAGAGACCCAGTACTTC. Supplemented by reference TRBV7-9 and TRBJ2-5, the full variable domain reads DTGVSQNPRHKITKRGQNVTFRCDPISEHNRLYWYRQTLGQGPEFLTYFQNEAQLEKSRLLSDRFSAERPKGSFSTLEIQRTEQGDSAMYLCASSFLQGAIIETQYFGPGTRLLVL.